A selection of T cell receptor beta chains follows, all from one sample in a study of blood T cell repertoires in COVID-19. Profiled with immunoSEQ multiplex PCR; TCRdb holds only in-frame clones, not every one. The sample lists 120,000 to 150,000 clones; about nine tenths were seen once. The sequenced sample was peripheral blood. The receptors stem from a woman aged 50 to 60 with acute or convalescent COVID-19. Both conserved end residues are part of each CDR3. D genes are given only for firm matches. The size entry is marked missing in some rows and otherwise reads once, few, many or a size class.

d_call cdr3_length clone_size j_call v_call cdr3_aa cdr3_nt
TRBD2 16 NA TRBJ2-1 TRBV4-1 CASSQESRGDYNEQFF TGCGCCAGCAGCCAAGAATCCCGGGGGGACTACAATGAGCAGTTCTTC
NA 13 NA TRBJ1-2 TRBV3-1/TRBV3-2 CASSQRGGYGYTF TGTGCCAGCAGCCAAAGGGGGGGCTATGGCTACACCTTC
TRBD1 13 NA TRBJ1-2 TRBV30 CAWSVRDRGGYTF TGTGCCTGGAGTGTTAGGGACAGGGGCGGCTACACCTTC
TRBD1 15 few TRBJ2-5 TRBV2 CASSLGQGVQETQYF TGTGCCAGCAGTCTTGGACAGGGGGTCCAAGAGACCCAGTACTTC
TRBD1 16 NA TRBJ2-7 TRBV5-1 CASSLSGDRGQNEQYF TGCGCCAGCAGCTTAAGTGGGGACAGGGGGCAGAACGAGCAGTACTTC
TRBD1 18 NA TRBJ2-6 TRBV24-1 CATSAPGTGYSGANVLTF TGTGCCACCAGTGCGCCCGGGACAGGGTACTCTGGGGCCAACGTCCTGACTTTC
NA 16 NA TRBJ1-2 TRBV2 CASSEDARQAPHGYTF TGTGCCAGCAGTGAGGATGCGAGACAGGCTCCTCATGGCTACACCTTC
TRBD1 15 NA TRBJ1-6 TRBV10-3 CAIRAGTGANSPLHF TGTGCCATCAGGGCTGGGACAGGGGCTAATTCACCCCTCCACTTT
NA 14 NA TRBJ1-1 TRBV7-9 CASSPTGPNTEAFF TGTGCCAGCAGCCCGACAGGACCGAACACTGAAGCTTTCTTT
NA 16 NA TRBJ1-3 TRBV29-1 CSVEVTTPSSGNTIYF TGCAGCGTTGAAGTTACGACACCTTCCTCTGGAAACACCATATATTTT
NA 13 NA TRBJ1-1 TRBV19 CASSIQRDTEAFF TGTGCCAGTAGTATTCAGAGGGACACTGAAGCTTTCTTT
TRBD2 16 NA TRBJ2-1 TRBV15 CATSRAGSGGPNEQFF TGTGCCACCAGCAGAGCAGGTTCGGGAGGGCCCAATGAGCAGTTCTTC
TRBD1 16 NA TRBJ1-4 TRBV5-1 CASSSGQGAPNEKLFF TGCGCCAGCAGCTCGGGACAGGGGGCGCCGAATGAAAAACTGTTTTTT
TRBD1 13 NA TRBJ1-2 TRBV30 CAFGTGGIYGYTF TGTGCCTTTGGGACAGGGGGCATCTATGGCTACACCTTC
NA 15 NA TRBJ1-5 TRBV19 CASSITAGNNQPQHF TGTGCCAGTAGTATTACCGCAGGTAATAATCAGCCCCAGCATTTT
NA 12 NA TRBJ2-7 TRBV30 CAWTRPPYEQYF TGTGCCTGGACCAGGCCTCCCTACGAGCAGTACTTC
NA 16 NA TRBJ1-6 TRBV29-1 CSVVAGEGSYNSPLHF TGCAGCGTTGTGGCAGGGGAGGGCTCCTATAATTCACCCCTCCACTTT
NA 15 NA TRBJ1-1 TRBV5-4 CASSFVRGRNTEAFF TGTGCCAGCAGCTTCGTTAGGGGCCGAAACACTGAAGCTTTCTTT
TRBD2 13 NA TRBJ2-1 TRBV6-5 CASRRLAGGEQFF TGTGCCAGCAGACGACTAGCTGGGGGTGAGCAGTTCTTC
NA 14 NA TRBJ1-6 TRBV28 CASNQGESNSPLHF TGTGCCAGCAATCAAGGGGAAAGCAATTCACCCCTCCACTTT
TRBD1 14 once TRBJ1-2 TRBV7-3 CASSLTDRGNGYTF TGTGCCAGCAGCTTAACGGACAGGGGAAATGGCTACACCTTC
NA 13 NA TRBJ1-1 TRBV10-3 CAISQAPNTEAFF TGTGCCATCAGTCAGGCGCCGAACACTGAAGCTTTCTTT
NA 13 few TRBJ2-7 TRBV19 CASSMRAVGEQYF TGTGCCAGTAGTATGAGGGCAGTTGGCGAGCAGTACTTC
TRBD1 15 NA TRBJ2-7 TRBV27 CASSHPTGAIYEQYF TGTGCCAGCAGTCATCCGACAGGGGCTATCTACGAGCAGTACTTC
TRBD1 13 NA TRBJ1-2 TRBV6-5 CASKDRGWYGYTF TGTGCCAGTAAGGACAGGGGATGGTATGGCTACACCTTC
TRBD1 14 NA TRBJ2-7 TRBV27 CASSFGDRGYEQYF TGTGCCAGCAGTTTCGGGGACAGGGGCTACGAGCAGTACTTC
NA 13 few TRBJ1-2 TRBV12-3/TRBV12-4 CASRPTGTKGYTF TGTGCCAGCAGGCCTACAGGGACTAAGGGCTACACCTTC
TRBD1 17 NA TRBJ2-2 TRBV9 CASSSSRGQGNTGELFF TGTGCCAGCAGCTCCTCCAGGGGACAGGGTAACACCGGGGAGCTGTTTTTT
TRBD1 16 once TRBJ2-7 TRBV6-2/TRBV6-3 CASSSPDRGSVYEQYF TGTGCCAGCAGTTCCCCGGACAGGGGATCAGTTTACGAGCAGTACTTC
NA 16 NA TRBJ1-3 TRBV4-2 CASSQEDSLSGNTIYF TGTGCCAGCAGCCAAGAGGACAGTCTCTCTGGAAACACCATATATTTT
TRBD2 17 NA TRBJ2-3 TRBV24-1 CATSDLRLAGGTDTQYF TGTGCCACCAGTGATTTGAGACTAGCGGGGGGCACAGATACGCAGTATTTT
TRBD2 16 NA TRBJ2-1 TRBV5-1 CASSSETSGGFNEQFF TGCGCCAGCAGTTCCGAGACTAGCGGGGGGTTCAATGAGCAGTTCTTC
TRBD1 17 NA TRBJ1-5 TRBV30 CAWSAGTAFSSNQPQHF TGTGCCTGGAGCGCCGGGACAGCCTTTAGTAGCAATCAGCCCCAGCATTTT
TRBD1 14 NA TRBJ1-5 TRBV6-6 CASSGQGASQPQHF TGTGCCAGCTCCGGGCAGGGGGCTTCTCAGCCCCAGCATTTT
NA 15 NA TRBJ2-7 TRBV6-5 CASSWGGISSYEQYF TGTGCCAGCAGCTGGGGCGGGATAAGCTCCTACGAGCAGTACTTC
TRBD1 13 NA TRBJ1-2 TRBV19 CASSTQTGWGYTF TGTGCCAGTAGTACCCAGACAGGGTGGGGCTACACCTTC
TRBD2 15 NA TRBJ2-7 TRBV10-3 CAIRGELAVKYEQYF TGTGCCATCAGGGGAGAACTAGCGGTGAAGTACGAGCAGTACTTC
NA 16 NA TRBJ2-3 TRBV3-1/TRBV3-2 CASSPMSAGPTDTQYF TGTGCCAGCAGCCCAATGAGTGCGGGACCCACAGATACGCAGTATTTT
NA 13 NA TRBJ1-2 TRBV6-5 CASSVTGNYGYTF TGTGCCAGCAGCGTTACAGGGAACTATGGCTACACCTTC
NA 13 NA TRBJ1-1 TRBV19 CASSIDLRRGAFF TGTGCCAGTAGTATAGATCTGCGAAGAGGGGCTTTCTTT
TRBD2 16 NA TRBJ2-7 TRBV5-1 CASSLTSSGSSYEQYF TGCGCCAGCAGCTTGACCTCTAGCGGGTCTTCCTACGAGCAGTACTTC
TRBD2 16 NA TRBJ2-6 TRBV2 CASSQAGGPGANVLTF TGTGCCAGCAGTCAGGCGGGAGGGCCTGGGGCCAACGTCCTGACTTTC
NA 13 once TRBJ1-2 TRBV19 CASSTGNNYGYTF TGTGCCAGTAGTACCGGGAATAACTATGGCTACACCTTC
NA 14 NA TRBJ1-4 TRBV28 CASSFGLRDEKLFF TGTGCCAGCAGTTTCGGTTTACGGGATGAAAAACTGTTTTTT
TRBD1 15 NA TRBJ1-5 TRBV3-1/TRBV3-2 CASSQDGTGGEPQHF TGTGCCAGCAGCCAAGATGGAACAGGGGGAGAGCCCCAGCATTTT
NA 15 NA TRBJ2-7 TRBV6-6 CASRAQSGPNYEQYF TGTGCCAGCAGAGCCCAATCAGGTCCAAACTACGAGCAGTACTTC
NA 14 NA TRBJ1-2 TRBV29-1 CSVGFGGRYYGYTF TGCAGCGTTGGGTTCGGGGGGCGATACTATGGCTACACCTTC
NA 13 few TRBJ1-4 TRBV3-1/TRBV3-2 CASNSPANEKLFF TGTGCCAGCAACTCACCAGCGAATGAAAAACTGTTTTTT
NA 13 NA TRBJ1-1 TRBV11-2 CASSLDRDTEAFF TGTGCCAGCAGCTTAGATCGTGACACTGAAGCTTTCTTT
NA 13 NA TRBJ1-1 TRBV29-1 CSAEWGGNTEAFF TGCAGCGCCGAATGGGGGGGGAACACTGAAGCTTTCTTT
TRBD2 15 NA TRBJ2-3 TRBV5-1 CASSLGSGRADTQYF TGCGCCAGCAGCTTGGGTAGCGGGAGGGCAGATACGCAGTATTTT
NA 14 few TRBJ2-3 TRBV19 CASTVGAGTDTQYF TGTGCCAGTACGGTGGGGGCAGGGACAGATACGCAGTATTTT
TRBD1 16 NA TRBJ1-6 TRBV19 CASSRTGGSYNSPLHF TGTGCCAGTAGCCGGACAGGGGGCTCCTATAATTCACCCCTCCACTTT
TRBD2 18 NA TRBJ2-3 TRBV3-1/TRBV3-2 CASSQDTSGTTHVDTQYF TGTGCCAGCAGCCAAGATACCTCCGGGACTACACACGTAGATACGCAGTATTTT
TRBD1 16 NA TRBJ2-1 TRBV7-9 CASSMDDRVHDSEQFF TGTGCCAGCAGTATGGACGACAGGGTCCATGATAGTGAGCAGTTCTTC